This TCR beta chain comes out of a study of identical twins. Healthy Caucasian donors formed the entire cohort. A few counts support this clonotype. Its specificity is not known. V dropped 0 bases and J dropped 0 bases, with 11 bases sitting between them. The CDR3 sequence is 16 residues long. Germline V lookup: CDR1 LGHNA, CDR2 YNFKEQ. TCRdb reanalysed the 5' RACE reads using MiXCR and keeps one entry per CDR3 protein. The sample carries 200,000 to 250,000 distinct CDR3 sequences, roughly 7% recorded once. Findings of the study overall: Not following the same donors, the study drew its conclusions from cross-sectional statistical analysis. Beta clonotypes that were abundant in cord blood contained fewer insertions, a pattern absent from memory repertoires. In monozygotic twins, models underestimated the sharing of out-of-frame TCR alpha.

The same sample was also used in a study of yellow fever vaccine responses in identical twins.

The clonotype was recovered from a woman aged 18-29 years in good health. The rearrangement uses TRBV4-2 and TRBJ1-2; D is unresolved. Sequencing used memory (CD45RO+) T cells sorted from blood. In DNA, the CDR3 is TGTGCCAGCAGCCAAGAAGGAAGCCGAGCTAACTATGGCTACACCTTC. Encoded protein: CASSQEGSRANYGYTF.